This T cell receptor (beta chain) was captured by sequencing in a study of blood T cell repertoires in COVID-19. Study as a whole: The origin of the acute and convalescent COVID-19 samples was the United States, Italy and Spain. T cells, B-cell-depleted T cells, or PBMCs supplied cDNA or gDNA.

CDR1 MGHRA and CDR2 YSYEKL come from the germline V gene. The CDR3 totals 14 residues. V was clipped by 5 bases and J by 4 bases, with 11 bases between them. Original methodology: Amplification of reference gene primers was used by the study to estimate nucleated cell counts. Using immunoSEQ multiplex PCR, the repertoire was profiled, and TCRdb retains in-frame clones only, with some absent. From that table come the V and J calls and clone size; the DNA was used to work out D and trimming. The sample includes about 85,000 clones, approximately 89% of them seen just once. The TCR was taken from a man between 45 and 60 years old with acute or convalescent COVID-19. Input material: peripheral blood. V usage is TRBV4-1 and J usage is TRBJ1-4, with TRBD1 as a possible D gene (5 bases). The CDR3 region is CASSDGRVNEKLFF. As DNA, the CDR3 is TGCGCCAGCAGCGACGGCAGGGTTAATGAAAAACTGTTTTTT.